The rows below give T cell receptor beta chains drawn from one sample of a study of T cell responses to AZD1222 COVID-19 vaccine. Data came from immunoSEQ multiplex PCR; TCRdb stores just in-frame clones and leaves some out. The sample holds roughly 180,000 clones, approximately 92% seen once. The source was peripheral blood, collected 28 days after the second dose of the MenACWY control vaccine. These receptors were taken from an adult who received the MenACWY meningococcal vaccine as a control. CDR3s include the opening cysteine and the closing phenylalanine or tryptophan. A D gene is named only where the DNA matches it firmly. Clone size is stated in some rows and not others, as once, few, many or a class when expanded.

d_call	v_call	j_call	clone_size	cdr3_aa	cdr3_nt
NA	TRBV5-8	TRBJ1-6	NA	CASSLRQGYNSPLHF	TGTGCCAGCAGCTTACGTCAGGGTTATAATTCACCCCTCCACTTT
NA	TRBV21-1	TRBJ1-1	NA	CASSWRPNTEAFF	TGTGCCAGCAGTTGGCGCCCGAACACTGAAGCTTTCTTT
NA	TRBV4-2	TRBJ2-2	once	CASSQDTTGASTGELFF	TGTGCCAGCAGCCAAGATACGACTGGGGCCTCAACCGGGGAGCTGTTTTTT
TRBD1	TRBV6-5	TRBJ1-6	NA	CASSYSDRAGSPLHF	TGTGCCAGCAGTTACTCGGACAGGGCGGGTTCACCCCTCCACTTT
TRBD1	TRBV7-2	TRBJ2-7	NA	CASSSDRVFMEQYF	TGTGCCAGCAGTTCGGACAGGGTGTTCATGGAGCAGTACTTC
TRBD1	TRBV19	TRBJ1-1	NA	CASSPRTGRTEAFF	TGTGCCAGTAGTCCGCGGACAGGGAGAACTGAAGCTTTCTTT
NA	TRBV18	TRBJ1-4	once	CASSPPGVGNEKLFF	TGTGCCAGCTCACCCCCGGGAGTGGGTAATGAAAAACTGTTTTTT
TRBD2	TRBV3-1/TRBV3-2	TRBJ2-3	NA	CASSQGAGVRTDTQYF	TGTGCCAGCAGCCAAGGAGCGGGGGTGAGGACAGATACGCAGTATTTT
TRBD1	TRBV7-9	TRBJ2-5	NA	CASSLGRDREETQYF	TGTGCCAGCAGCTTAGGTCGGGACAGGGAAGAGACCCAGTACTTC
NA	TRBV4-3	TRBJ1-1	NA	CASSQVARENTEAFF	TGCGCCAGCAGCCAAGTCGCTCGGGAGAACACTGAAGCTTTCTTT
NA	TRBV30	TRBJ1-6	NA	CAWSGSYNSPLHF	TGTGCCTGGAGTGGGTCCTATAATTCACCCCTCCACTTT
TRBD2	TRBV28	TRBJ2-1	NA	CASSSSGGEFF	TGTGCCAGCAGTTCAAGCGGGGGAGAGTTCTTC
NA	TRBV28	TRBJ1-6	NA	CASIKGGTPLSPLHF	TGTGCCAGCATCAAAGGGGGGACACCACTCTCACCCCTCCACTTT
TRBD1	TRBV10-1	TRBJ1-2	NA	CATSTGLGGYTF	TGCGCCACCTCGACAGGGCTCGGTGGCTACACCTTC
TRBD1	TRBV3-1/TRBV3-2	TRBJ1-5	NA	CASSLGQGGQPQHF	TGTGCCAGCAGCCTTGGACAGGGCGGCCAGCCCCAGCATTTT
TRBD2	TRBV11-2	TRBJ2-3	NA	CASSLVPAGVTDTQYF	TGTGCCAGCAGCTTAGTACCAGCGGGGGTAACAGATACGCAGTATTTT
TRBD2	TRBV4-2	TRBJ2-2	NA	CASSLQAGLAGGDGELFF	TGTGCCAGCAGCCTACAAGCGGGTCTAGCGGGGGGCGACGGGGAGCTGTTTTTT
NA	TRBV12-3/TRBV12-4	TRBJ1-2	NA	CASSLRDFRGYTF	TGTGCCAGCAGTCTCAGGGATTTTCGTGGCTACACCTTC
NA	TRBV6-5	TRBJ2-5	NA	CASSKVGAQETQYF	TGTGCCAGCAGTAAGGTTGGGGCCCAAGAGACCCAGTACTTC
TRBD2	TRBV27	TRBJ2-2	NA	CASSLASGANTGELFF	TGTGCCAGCAGTTTAGCTAGCGGCGCGAACACCGGGGAGCTGTTTTTT
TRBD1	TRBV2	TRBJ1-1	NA	CATHRDRDTEAFF	TGTGCCACGCATAGGGACAGGGACACTGAAGCTTTCTTT
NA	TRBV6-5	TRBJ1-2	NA	CASSYRGGDYTF	TGTGCCAGCAGTTACAGGGGTGGCGACTACACCTTC
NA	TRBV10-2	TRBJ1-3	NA	CASSEQGTGNTIYF	TGCGCCAGCAGTGAGCAGGGTACTGGAAACACCATATATTTT
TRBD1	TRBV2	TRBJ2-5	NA	CASREPTGSGGETQYF	TGTGCCAGCAGGGAACCGACAGGGTCCGGCGGTGAGACCCAGTACTTC
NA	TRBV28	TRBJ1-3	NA	CASSLGEDTIYF	TGTGCCAGCAGTTTAGGGGAGGACACCATATATTTT
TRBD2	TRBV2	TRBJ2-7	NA	CASRNERGGPYEQYF	TGTGCCAGCAGGAATGAGCGGGGGGGCCCCTACGAGCAGTACTTC
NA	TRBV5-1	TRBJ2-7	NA	CASTGLTGNEQYF	TGCGCCAGCACCGGCCTTACAGGGAACGAGCAGTACTTC
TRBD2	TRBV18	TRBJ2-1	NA	CASSAGGLGANNEQFF	TGTGCCAGCTCAGCCGGTGGACTAGGGGCCAACAATGAGCAGTTCTTC
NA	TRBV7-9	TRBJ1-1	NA	CASSPSSVNTEAFF	TGTGCCAGCAGCCCTTCCTCAGTGAACACTGAAGCTTTCTTT
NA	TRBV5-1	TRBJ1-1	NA	CASSFKWDTEAFF	TGCGCCAGCAGCTTTAAATGGGACACTGAAGCTTTCTTT
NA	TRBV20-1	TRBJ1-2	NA	CSASLLSGYTF	TGCAGTGCTAGTCTTTTGTCAGGCTACACCTTC
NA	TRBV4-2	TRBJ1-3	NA	CASSQEGGPGNTIYF	TGTGCCAGCAGCCAAGAAGGGGGGCCCGGAAACACCATATATTTT
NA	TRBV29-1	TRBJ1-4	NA	CSVGRTADEKLFF	TGCAGCGTTGGCCGAACAGCAGATGAAAAACTGTTTTTT
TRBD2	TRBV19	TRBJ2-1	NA	CASSPGLAGGHNEQFF	TGTGCCAGTAGTCCCGGACTAGCGGGGGGCCACAATGAGCAGTTCTTC
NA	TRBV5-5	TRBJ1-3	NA	CASSFAVPHTIYF	TGTGCCAGCAGCTTCGCCGTCCCACACACCATATATTTT
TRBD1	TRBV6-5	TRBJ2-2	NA	CASTGQGFVAGELFF	TGTGCCAGCACCGGACAGGGGTTTGTCGCCGGGGAGCTGTTTTTT
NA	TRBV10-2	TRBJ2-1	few	CASLEPGASYNEQFF	TGCGCCAGTCTCGAGCCGGGCGCCTCCTACAATGAGCAGTTCTTC
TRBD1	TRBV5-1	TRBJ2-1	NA	CASSWGQGHNEQFF	TGCGCCAGCAGCTGGGGACAGGGGCACAATGAGCAGTTCTTC
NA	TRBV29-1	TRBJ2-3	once	CSMRGRPSTGTQYF	TGCAGCATGAGGGGGAGACCTAGCACAGGTACGCAGTATTTT
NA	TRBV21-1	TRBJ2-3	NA	CASSPPRHTRSTDTQYF	TGTGCCAGCAGCCCACCAAGGCACACCCGAAGCACAGATACGCAGTATTTT
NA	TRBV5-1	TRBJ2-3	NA	CASSLMTGGTDTQYF	TGCGCCAGCAGCTTGATGACGGGAGGCACAGATACGCAGTATTTT
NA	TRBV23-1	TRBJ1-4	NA	CASSHLDPSTNEKLFF	TGCGCCAGCAGTCACCTGGACCCGTCGACTAATGAAAAACTGTTTTTT
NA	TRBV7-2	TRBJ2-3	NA	CASSLVGPSADTQYF	TGTGCCAGCAGCTTAGTAGGCCCCTCGGCAGATACGCAGTATTTT
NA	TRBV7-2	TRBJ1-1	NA	CASSWTGRATEAFF	TGTGCCAGCAGTTGGACCGGGCGGGCCACTGAAGCTTTCTTT
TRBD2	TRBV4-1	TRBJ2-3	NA	CASSQDRGGRTTLPVDTQYF	TGCGCCAGCAGCCAAGATCGGGGAGGGAGGACCACCTTACCCGTAGATACGCAGTATTTT
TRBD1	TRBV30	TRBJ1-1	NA	CAWSVELRTGNTEAFF	TGTGCCTGGAGTGTGGAACTAAGGACAGGGAACACTGAAGCTTTCTTT